This passage covers 10 T cell receptor beta chains from one sample sequenced in a study of T-cell reconstitution after alpha-beta-depleted transplantation in children. Preparation of the TCRbeta library involved a method that used unique molecular identifiers. TCRdb recomputed calls from the PCR reads with MiXCR, one row per CDR3 protein. This sample has around 370,000 distinct CDR3 sequences, with roughly 17% found just once. The specimen comprised PBMCs, mostly from graft donor cells, sampled 360 days after TCRalphabeta/CD19-depleted stem cell transplant. The receptors shown here come from a male patient between 2 and 10 years old who had a stem cell transplant for acute lymphoblastic leukemia, so the T cells may come from the graft donor.

This clonotype has only one observation. The chain joins TRBV7-9 to TRBJ2-7, with TRBD2 matching 11 bases. The CDR3 loop spans 17 amino acids. V trimming: 2 bases; J trimming: 2 bases; junction bases outside the gene matches: 8. Germline V gene lookup returns CDR1 SEHNR and CDR2 FQNEAQ (reference sequence). DNA for the CDR3: TGTGCCAGCAGCTTACCCTTAGCGGGAGGGCCGGCCTACGAGCAGTACTTC. Translated, it gives CASSLPLAGGPAYEQYF. The variable domain in full, completed from reference TRBV7-9 and TRBJ2-7, reads DTGVSQNPRHKITKRGQNVTFRCDPISEHNRLYWYRQTLGQGPEFLTYFQNEAQLEKSRLLSDRFSAERPKGSFSTLEIQRTEQGDSAMYLCASSLPLAGGPAYEQYFGPGTRLTVT.

This chain joins TRBV28 and TRBJ2-7; no firm D call. Germline lookup yields CDR1 MDHEN and CDR2 SYDVKM. The CDR3 is 14 residues long. V was cut by 5 bases and J by 6 bases, with 17 bases left in between. The CDR3 DNA sequence: TGTGCCAGCAGTATCCGGACGTACTCTCTCGAGCAGTACTTC. This encodes CASSIRTYSLEQYF.

This clonotype turned up a few times. V and J are TRBV21-1 and TRBJ1-2; TRBD1, as called in the table, went unchecked against the DNA. TRBV21-1 is a pseudogene locus. The CDR3 totals 13 residues. CDR3 protein: CASSQEDSYGYTF. In DNA, the CDR3 is TGTGCCAGCAGCCAGGAGGACAGCTATGGCTACACCTTC.

This clonotype was seen only a few times. The DNA for the CDR3 is TGTGCCAGCAGTTTCGTTCCCCATGTTGCGGTGAACACTGAAGCTTTCTTT. Amino acids: CASSFVPHVAVNTEAFF. The V call is TRBV12-3 or TRBV12-4, the J call TRBJ1-1; D not certain. V was cut by 3 bases and J by 0 bases, with 17 bases left in between. The CDR3 contains 17 residues.

The table lists this clonotype with a few counts. This chain joins TRBV20-1 and TRBJ2-7; 9 bases match TRBD2. The CDR3 is 16 amino acids. Germline assignment: CDR1 DFQATT and CDR2 SNEGSKA (reference sequence). V trimming: 3 bases; J trimming: 2 bases; junction bases outside the gene matches: 11. The CDR3 spells CSASKGAGGGPYEQYF. CDR3 nucleotides: TGCAGTGCTAGCAAAGGCGCGGGAGGGGGGCCCTACGAGCAGTACTTC.

This clonotype has just a few counts. The V and J genes are TRBV4-2 and TRBJ2-5, with 7 bases fitting TRBD1. Germline CDR1 is LGHNA and CDR2 is YNFKEQ. The CDR3 has 16 residues. V gave up 0 bases and J gave up 4 bases; unmatched junction bases: 8. Here the CDR3 reads CASSQDKAQGRETQYF. Here the CDR3 DNA reads TGTGCCAGCAGCCAAGACAAAGCACAGGGGCGAGAGACCCAGTACTTC.

This clonotype has only a few counts. This chain joins TRBV4-3 and TRBJ2-7; D gene uncertain. The germline V gene has CDR1 LGHNA and CDR2 YSLEER. The CDR3 covers 16 residues. Between the trimmed V and J ends, which lost 4 bases and 2 bases, there was a span of 18 bases. Here the CDR3 DNA reads TGCGCCAGCAGCCTTATATTAACACAGCCCGCCTACGAGCAGTACTTC. Its protein product is CASSLILTQPAYEQYF.

This clonotype was seen only a few times. This rearrangement joins TRBV10-3 to TRBJ2-3; 8 bases match TRBD2. V lost 11 bases and J lost 5; bases outside the gene matches: 21. The CDR3 is made up of 17 amino acids. Germline loops: CDR1 ENHRY, CDR2 SYGVKD. The CDR3 region is CASSSPKRERLRDTQYF. CDR3 DNA: TGTGCCTCCAGCTCCCCTAAGCGGGAGAGATTGAGAGATACGCAGTATTTT.

This sequence joins TRBV9 and TRBJ2-7, with TRBD1 as a possible D gene (6 bases). V was cut by 2 bases and J by 5 bases, with 20 bases left in between. This CDR3 has 16 amino acids. Per germline, CDR1 SGDLS and CDR2 YYNGEE. The CDR3 nucleotides are TGTGCCAGCAGCGTCTTCCCGACTGGGGGCCTCGACGAGCAGTACTTC. It encodes CASSVFPTGGLDEQYF.

The table lists this clonotype with a few counts. This chain links TRBV20-1 with TRBJ2-1; TRBD2 agrees at 8 bases. The CDR3 is 17 residues long. CDR1 is DFQATT, CDR2 SNEGSKA, per germline (reference sequence). Written as DNA, the CDR3 is TGCAGCGCGCACCTTACTAGCGGAACATCTTCCTACAATGAGCAGTTCTTC. This gives the protein CSAHLTSGTSSYNEQFF.